The clone carrying this TCR beta chain was seen only a few times. No antigen is known for it. This sample is part of a study of OX40 agonist ivuxolimab in advanced cancers. As for the study in general: Six ivuxolimab dose levels, 0.01 to 10 mg/kg, were given intravenously every 2 weeks.

With 0 bases removed from V and 3 bases from J, the gap between germline ends came to 13 bases. The CDR3 covers 15 residues. CDR1 SGHRS and CDR2 YFSETQ come from the germline V gene. Autoimmune disease history or systemic immunosuppression led to patient exclusion. Study-wide points: Partial responders dosed at 0.1-3.0 mg/kg displayed clonal expansion ranking among the lowest.

TCRdb's table, derived via immunoSEQ multiplex PCR, lists solely in-frame clones and lacks some. The sample yields some 41,000 clones, 85% to 90% seen once. The receptor comes from an adult with an advanced solid tumor such as melanoma, head and neck, liver or kidney cancer. The specimen was CD4+ or CD8+ T cells sorted from blood, collected in a trial of the OX40 agonist ivuxolimab. This sequence joins TRBV5-1 and TRBJ2-7, with D possibly being TRBD1 (6 bases). The CDR3, as DNA: TGCGCCAGCAGCTTGGCCCCAGGGGTCCGCTACGAGCAGTACTTC. Translation gives CASSLAPGVRYEQYF.